This T cell receptor beta chain was sequenced for a study of T cells in tuberculosis. At the level of the study: Within 7 days of starting treatment, or before, PBMC were stored.

The CDR3 loop spans 14 amino acids. Per the germline V gene, CDR1 is SGDLS and CDR2 is YYNGEE. The junction had 0 bases not matched to a gene; V was cut back by 0 bases and J by 0 bases. Here immunoSEQ multiplex PCR was the method, and the copy in TCRdb shows in-frame clones only, minus some. The repertoire holds under 35,000 clones, with 92% as singletons. Time point of the sample: new active TB diagnosis, blood taken before or within 7 days of starting treatment. The receptor comes from an adult with tuberculosis. Some clones in this sample may be carry-over from other donors' samples. The chain is built from TRBV9 and TRBJ2-7; 7 bases agree with TRBD1. The sequencing here drew on PBMCs, taken at tuberculosis diagnosis. This CDR3 is CASSVGDSSYEQYF. The CDR3 region has the DNA TGTGCCAGCAGCGTAGGGGACAGCTCCTACGAGCAGTACTTC.